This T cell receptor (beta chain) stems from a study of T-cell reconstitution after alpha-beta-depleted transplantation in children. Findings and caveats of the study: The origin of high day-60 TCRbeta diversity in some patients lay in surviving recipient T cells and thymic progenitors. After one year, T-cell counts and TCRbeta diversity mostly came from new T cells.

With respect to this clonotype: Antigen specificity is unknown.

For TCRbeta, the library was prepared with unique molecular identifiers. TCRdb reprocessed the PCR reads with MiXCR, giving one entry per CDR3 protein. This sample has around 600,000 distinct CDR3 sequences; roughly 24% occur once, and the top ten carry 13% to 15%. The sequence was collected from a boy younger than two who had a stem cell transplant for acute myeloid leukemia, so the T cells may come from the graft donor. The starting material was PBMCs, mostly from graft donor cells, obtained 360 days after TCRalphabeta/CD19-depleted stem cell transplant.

The CDR3 protein is CATSTPGQQETQYF. The CDR3 nucleotides are TGTGCCACCAGCACCCCGGGACAGCAAGAGACCCAGTACTTC. V is TRBV15 and J is TRBJ2-5, with 7 bases identical to TRBD1. This CDR3 spans 14 amino acids. Trimming at V came to 4 bases and at J to 2 bases, leaving 4 bases not matched to a gene. CDR1 LNHNV and CDR2 YYDKDF come from the germline V gene (reference sequence).